A few counts support the clone carrying this T cell receptor beta chain. Antigen: not known. The time point is: persistent/refractory GD, antithyroid drugs over 5 years with positive TRAb. Extracted PBMC RNA gave rise to the TCR library. Patients came from an endocrinology department in Xi'an, China. Arm-PCR of CDR3 regions and iRepertoire HTBI primers were the basis on which TCR beta libraries were built. TCRdb recomputed calls from the multiplex PCR reads with MiXCR, one row per CDR3 protein. The data hold some 450,000 distinct CDR3 sequences, with roughly a quarter observed a single time. CDR3 size: 14 residues. Germline lookup yields CDR1 ENHRY and CDR2 SYGVKD. The trim removed 3 bases at V and 3 bases at J, leaving 4 bases unmatched. The data originate from a study of regulatory T cells in long-lasting Graves disease. Study-wide background: Patients met the persistent Graves' disease definition after over 5 years of antithyroid drugs with positive TSH receptor antibodies.

Study findings and constraints: Persistent disease preferred TRBV28, TRBJ1-2 and TRBJ2-5. Thyroid tissue was not sampled; only peripheral blood was.

Sequencing used peripheral blood mononuclear cells (PBMCs), obtained when the disease was refractory, from a patient treated with antithyroid drugs. This rearrangement joins TRBV10-3 to TRBJ2-7, with 8 bases that match TRBD1. The clonotype was recovered from a female donor with Graves disease. The CDR3 bases are TGTGCCATCAGTGAAGGACAGGGAAGCTACGAGCAGTACTTC. Protein product: CAISEGQGSYEQYF.